This T cell receptor beta chain is drawn from a study of cytomegalovirus exposure and HLA in healthy donors. Findings of the study overall: In vitro assays verified that a few CMV-associated chains recognized CMV antigens specifically.

Here immunoSEQ multiplex PCR was the method, and the copy in TCRdb shows in-frame clones only, minus some. The sample has about 65,000 clones, about 91% seen once. Of note for this clone: The antigen is undetermined.

This CDR3 is built from 14 residues. Germline V lookup: CDR1 SGHRS, CDR2 YFSETQ. V lost 0 bases and J lost 4, with 10 bases in between. Specimen: PBMCs. The chain carries TRBV5-1 and TRBJ1-2; D possibly corresponds to TRBD1 (5 bases). This TCR was recovered from a young woman in good health and CMV-seronegative. The CDR3 DNA reads as TGCGCCAGCAGCTTGGGTCAGGGTTCCTATGGCTACACCTTC. Translated: CASSLGQGSYGYTF. The variable domain in full, with the rest retrieved from reference TRBV5-1 and TRBJ1-2, is KAGVTQTPRYLIKTRGQQVTLSCSPISGHRSVSWYQQTPGQGLQFLFEYFSETQRNKGNFPGRFSGRQFSNSRSEMNVSTLELGDSALYLCASSLGQGSYGYTFGSGTRLTVV.